The 13 T cell receptor beta chains below all came from one sample that was sequenced in a study of T cell repertoires in cytomegalovirus infection. TCRdb recomputed calls from the reads with MiXCR, one row per CDR3 protein. The table records about 310,000 distinct CDR3 sequences, about 25% of them present only once. No antigen has been identified for these receptors. Source: cultured PBMCs, taken from culture after CMV antigen stimulation. These receptors were obtained from a human donor in good health (CMV status not recorded). Some clones in this sample may be carry-over from other donors' samples.

This sequence joins TRBV7-8 and TRBJ2-1; 10 nucleotides agree with TRBD2. Germline V gives CDR1 SGHVS, CDR2 FQNEAQ. Germline trimming cut 3 bases from V and 4 bases from J; bases unmatched to any gene: 9. This CDR3 comprises 17 residues. The CDR3 region has the DNA TGTGCCAGCAGCTTCCGAACTAGCGGGACGATTTACAATGAGCAGTTCTTC. This translates into CASSFRTSGTIYNEQFF.

The chain couples TRBV27 to TRBJ2-3, with D perhaps given as TRBD1 or TRBD2 (5 bases each). Germline CDR1 is MNHEY and CDR2 is SMNVEV (reference sequence). This CDR3 comprises 15 residues. V was shortened by 6 bases and J by 2 bases, with 15 bases between the two germline ends. The CDR3 loop reads CASSSGTPSTDTQYF. In DNA, the CDR3 is TGTGCCAGCAGCTCCGGGACCCCTTCCACAGATACGCAGTATTTT.

The chain joins TRBV5-4 to TRBJ2-7, with a weak D call TRBD2 (5 bases). The CDR3 length is 12 residues. Germline V gene sequence: CDR1 SGHNT, CDR2 YYREEE (reference sequence). V lost 4 bases, J lost 7 bases, and 12 bases lay in between. The DNA of the CDR3 is TGTGCCAGCAGCCCCCCCGAGGGAGAGCAGTACGTC. As protein: CASSPPEGEQYV.

This clonotype occurred many times. V gene TRBV12-3 or TRBV12-4 combines with J gene TRBJ2-5; possibly TRBD1 for D (6 bases). This CDR3 is built from 13 residues. The germline V and J ends were trimmed by 6 bases and 3 bases, with 11 bases remaining between them. CDR3 protein: CASSDRSKETQYF. In DNA, the CDR3 is TGTGCCAGCAGCGACAGGTCCAAAGAGACCCAGTACTTC.

This clonotype was counted many times. This sequence joins TRBV7-2 and TRBJ1-5, with a weak D call TRBD1 (5 bases). This CDR3 has 15 amino acids. Germline V CDR1 and CDR2: SGHTA, FQGNSA. Trimming removed 0 bases at V and 2 bases at J, with 8 bases between. CDR3 in amino acids: CASSLAGARNQPQHF. The CDR3 bases are TGTGCCAGCAGCTTAGCAGGGGCGCGCAATCAGCCCCAGCATTTT.

This clonotype has more than one count but fewer than ten. The chain recombines TRBV7-3 with TRBJ2-1; 12 bases agree with TRBD1. Trimming took 0 bases from V and 6 from J; bases not matched to a gene: 9. This CDR3 has 18 amino acids. Germline loops: CDR1 SGHTA, CDR2 FQGTGA. The CDR3 is CASSLTGDRGRRINEQFF. CDR3 bases: TGTGCCAGCAGCTTAACCGGGGACAGGGGGCGGAGGATCAATGAGCAGTTCTTC.

This chain joins TRBV3-1 and TRBJ1-1; 7 bases agree with TRBD1. The V gene end was trimmed by 0 bases and the J gene end by 11 bases; junction bases not matched to a gene: 3. CDR1 LGHDT and CDR2 YNNKEL come from the germline V gene (reference sequence). The CDR3 length is 12 residues. CDR3 in DNA: TGTGCCAGCAGCCAAGAGACAGGGAGCGCTTTCTTT. Protein: CASSQETGSAFF.

This clonotype was detected only a few times. V is TRBV7-9 and J is TRBJ2-7; TRBD1 aligns across 8 bases. The ends lost 5 bases at V and 5 bases at J; junction bases unmatched: 5. This CDR3 has 13 amino acids. Germline V gene data show CDR1 as SEHNR and CDR2 as FQNEAQ (reference sequence). The chain's CDR3 is CASSLPGGHEQYF. The CDR3 DNA reads TGTGCCAGCAGCCTTCCAGGGGGCCACGAGCAGTACTTC.

In this sample, this clonotype turned up many times. The CDR3 protein is CASSLNRENYGYTF. The CDR3 DNA is TGTGCCAGCAGCTTAAACAGGGAGAACTATGGCTACACCTTC. This chain connects TRBV7-2 to TRBJ1-2, with D perhaps TRBD1 (6 bases). This CDR3 comprises 14 residues. Germline V lookup: CDR1 SGHTA, CDR2 FQGNSA. V lost 2 bases, J lost 2 bases, and 9 bases lay in between.

The sample holds one count of this clonotype. The chain employs TRBV7-6 and TRBJ2-1, with 8 bases aligning to TRBD2. V shed 4 bases and J 1 base; nucleotides not matched to a gene: 3. Germline CDR1 SGHVS, CDR2 FNYEAQ. The CDR3 consists of 15 residues. The CDR3 DNA is TGTGCCAGCAGCTCAGCGGGAGAGTCCTACAATGAGCAGTTCTTC. Translation: CASSSAGESYNEQFF.

There are a few counts of this clonotype. The V gene is TRBV7-2, the J gene TRBJ2-7; D remains ambiguous. The CDR3 is made up of 12 amino acids. The V gene lost 1 base and the J gene lost 10 bases, with 11 bases spanning the gap. Germline CDR1 is SGHTA and CDR2 is FQGNSA. Here the CDR3 reads CASSLVGAFQYF. The CDR3 nucleotides read TGTGCCAGCAGCTTAGTAGGAGCATTCCAGTACTTC. The variable domain in full, with the rest retrieved from reference TRBV7-2 and TRBJ2-7, is GAGVSQSPSNKVTEKGKDVELRCDPISGHTALYWYRQSLGQGLEFLIYFQGNSAPDKSGLPSDRFSAERTGGSVSTLTIQRTQQEDSAVYLCASSLVGAFQYFGPGTRLTVT.

In regard to this clonotype: The conserved closing phenylalanine or tryptophan is absent in this CDR3, likely reflecting a read error. V and J are TRBV29-1 and TRBJ2-1, with D possibly being TRBD2 (5 bases). V was pared by 7 bases and J by 2 bases, with 9 bases between. CDR1 is SQVTM, CDR2 ANQGSEA, per germline. The CDR3 totals 12 residues. This chain's CDR3 is CSAAGAYNEQFS. The CDR3 DNA reads as TGCAGCGCCGCGGGTGCCTACAATGAGCAGTTCTCC.

The rearrangement joins TRBV6-5 to TRBJ2-7, with D possibly matching TRBD1 (6 bases). The germline V gene has CDR1 MNHEY and CDR2 SVGAGI. The CDR3 is made up of 11 amino acids. The ends were cut back, 6 bases at V and 6 bases at J, with 9 bases in the middle. The CDR3 DNA reads TGTGCCAGCAGGGGGGCCTCCGAGCAGTACGTC. It encodes CASRGASEQYV.